The entry below gives a single T cell receptor beta chain sequence along with its context. This sample was taken from a study of Ad26.COV2.S vaccination and SARS-CoV-2 variants. Profiling relied on immunoSEQ multiplex PCR, and the TCRdb table lists in-frame clones only, not all of them. The table records roughly 380,000 clones, 85% of them present only once. Noted treatment: about 20 received Ad26.COV2.S at low or high dose, single or two shots; five or six received placebo; per-sample allocation not given. The study sampled participants on day 63 after the first vaccine or placebo injection. The vaccine delivered Wuhan-strain SARS-CoV-2 spike through an Ad26 vector. The germline CDR1 and CDR2 sequences are SNHLY and FYNNEI. With 3 bases removed from V and 5 bases from J, the gap between germline ends came to 15 bases. The CDR3 length is 15 residues.

The gene calls are TRBV2 and TRBJ2-3; D tentatively reads TRBD1 or TRBD2 (6 bases each). This sequence originates from a person aged 18-65 years who received the Ad26.COV2.S COVID-19 vaccine or a placebo. The sample here was peripheral blood, taken in a trial of Ad26.COV2.S vaccine versus placebo. CDR3 in DNA: TGTGCCAGCAGTGATGTGGGGGGCCCGGGAGATACGCAGTATTTT. This gives the protein CASSDVGGPGDTQYF.